This TCR beta chain was documented in a study of CD8 T cells in Susac syndrome. Study-level information: Blood was drawn from patients with Susac syndrome. At that point, they were therapy-naive, on corticosteroids, or on intravenous immunoglobulin alone.

The authors carried out high-throughput sequencing of TCR beta. They applied it to CD8+ and CD4+ T cells obtained from blood. This CDR3 is built from 13 residues. Germline V gives CDR1 LGHNA, CDR2 YNFKEQ. V lost 4 bases, J lost 6 bases, and 9 bases lay in between. The authors reverse transcribed roughly 0.5 to 1 ug RNA with random hexamers. TCRdb reanalysed the immunoSEQ multiplex PCR reads using MiXCR and keeps one entry per CDR3 protein. Of some 94,000 distinct CDR3 sequences in the sample, about 95% were seen once. This TCR was recovered from a human donor with Susac syndrome. This chain connects TRBV4-2 to TRBJ2-2, with no clear D. The sample taken for sequencing was CD4+ T cells from PBMCs. The CDR3 protein is CASSPNWAGELFF. The CDR3 coding sequence is TGTGCCAGCAGCCCTAATTGGGCCGGGGAGCTGTTTTTT.